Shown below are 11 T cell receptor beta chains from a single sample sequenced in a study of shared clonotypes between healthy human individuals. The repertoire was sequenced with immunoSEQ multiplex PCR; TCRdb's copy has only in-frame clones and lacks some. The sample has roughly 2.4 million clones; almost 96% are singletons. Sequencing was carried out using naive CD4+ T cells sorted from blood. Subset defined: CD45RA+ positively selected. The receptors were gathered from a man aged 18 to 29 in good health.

The chain's CDR3 is CASSQGTSTNEKLFF. The CDR3 DNA follows: TGCGCCAGCAGCCAAGGGACCTCAACTAATGAAAAACTGTTTTTT. The gene calls are TRBV4-1 and TRBJ1-4; D uncertain. Germline V gene lookup returns CDR1 MGHRA and CDR2 YSYEKL. The V end was cut by 1 base, the J end by 0 bases, with 6 bases between. This CDR3 spans 15 amino acids.

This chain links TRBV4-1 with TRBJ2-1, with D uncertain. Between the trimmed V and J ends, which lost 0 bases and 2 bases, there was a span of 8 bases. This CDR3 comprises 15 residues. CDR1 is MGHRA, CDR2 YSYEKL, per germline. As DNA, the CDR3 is TGCGCCAGCAGCCAAGATCTTGTGACCTACAATGAGCAGTTCTTC. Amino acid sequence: CASSQDLVTYNEQFF.

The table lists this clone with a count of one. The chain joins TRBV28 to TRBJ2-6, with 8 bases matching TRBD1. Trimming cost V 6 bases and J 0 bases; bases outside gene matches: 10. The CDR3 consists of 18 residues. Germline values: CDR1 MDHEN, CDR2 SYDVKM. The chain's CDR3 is CASRRYGTGYSGANVLTF. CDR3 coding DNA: TGTGCCAGCAGGCGATACGGGACAGGATACTCTGGGGCCAACGTCCTGACTTTC.

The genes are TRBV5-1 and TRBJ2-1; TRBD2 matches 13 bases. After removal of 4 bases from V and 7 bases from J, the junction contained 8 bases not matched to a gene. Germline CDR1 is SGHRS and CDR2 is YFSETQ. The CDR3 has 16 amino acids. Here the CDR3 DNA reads TGCGCCAGCAGCACGGAAGGGACTAGCGGGGTGAATGAGCAGTTCTTC. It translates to CASSTEGTSGVNEQFF.

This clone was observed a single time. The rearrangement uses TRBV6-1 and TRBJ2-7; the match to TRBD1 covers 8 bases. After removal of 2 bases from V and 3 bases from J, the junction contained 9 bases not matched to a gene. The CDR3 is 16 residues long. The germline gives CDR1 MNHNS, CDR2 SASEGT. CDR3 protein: CASSENPGQVNYEQYF. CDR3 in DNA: TGTGCCAGCAGTGAAAACCCGGGACAGGTGAACTACGAGCAGTACTTC.

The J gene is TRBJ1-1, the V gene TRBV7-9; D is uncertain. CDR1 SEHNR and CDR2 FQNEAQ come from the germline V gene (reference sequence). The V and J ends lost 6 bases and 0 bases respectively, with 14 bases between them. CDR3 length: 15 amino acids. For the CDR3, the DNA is TGTGCCAGCAGGGGAGTTACAGAAATGAACACTGAAGCTTTCTTT. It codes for CASRGVTEMNTEAFF.

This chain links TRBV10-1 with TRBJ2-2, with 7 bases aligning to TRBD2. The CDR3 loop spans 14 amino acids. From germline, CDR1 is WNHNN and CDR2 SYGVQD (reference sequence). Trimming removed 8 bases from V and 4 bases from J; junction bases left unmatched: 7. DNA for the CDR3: TGCGCCAGCTCGGCCAGGACTAGCACCGGGGAGCTGTTTTTT. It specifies CASSARTSTGELFF.

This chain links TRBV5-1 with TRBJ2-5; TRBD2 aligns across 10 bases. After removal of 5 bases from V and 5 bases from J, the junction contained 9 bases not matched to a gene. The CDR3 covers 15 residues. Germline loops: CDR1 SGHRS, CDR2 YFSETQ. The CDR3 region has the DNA TGCGCCAGCAGAGAAGCGGGAGGGCCGGGGGAGACCCAGTACTTC. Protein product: CASREAGGPGETQYF.

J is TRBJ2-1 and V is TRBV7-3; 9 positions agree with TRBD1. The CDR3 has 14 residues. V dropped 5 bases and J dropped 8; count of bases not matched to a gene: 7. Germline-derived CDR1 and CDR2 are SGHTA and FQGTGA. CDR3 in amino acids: CASSLSRQGDEQFF. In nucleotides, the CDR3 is TGTGCCAGCAGCCTCTCGAGACAGGGGGATGAGCAGTTCTTC.

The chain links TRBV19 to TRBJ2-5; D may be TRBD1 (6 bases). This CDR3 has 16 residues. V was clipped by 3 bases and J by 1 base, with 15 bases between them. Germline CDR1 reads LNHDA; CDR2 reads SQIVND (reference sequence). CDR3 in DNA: TGTGCCAGTAGTATTGTTGCAGGGGCCTCCCAAGAGACCCAGTACTTC. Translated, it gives CASSIVAGASQETQYF.

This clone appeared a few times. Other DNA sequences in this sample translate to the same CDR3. CDR3 nucleotide sequence: TGTGCCAGCTCACCCAGGGAAAATTCACCCCTCCACTTT. This codes for CASSPRENSPLHF. The chain carries TRBV18 and TRBJ1-6; D may be TRBD1 (5 bases). Deletions cut 3 bases from V and 7 bases from J, with 7 bases between. CDR3 length: 13 residues. In germline, CDR1 is KGHSH, CDR2 LQKENI.